This entry features one T cell receptor beta chain sequence. The V and J ends lost 6 bases and 6 bases, in that order; junction bases with no gene match: 9. CDR3 length: 15 amino acids. CDR1 is MDHEN and CDR2 is SYDVKM in the germline V gene. Authors' methods: Reference gene primer amplification yielded estimated nucleated cell counts. Some clones are missing from TCRdb's copy, which holds only in-frame ones; the method was immunoSEQ multiplex PCR. V, J and clone size reflect that table, while D and trimming were determined from the DNA. There are 40,000 to 60,000 clones in the sample; 65% to 85% occur only once, and more than 1.5% lies in the top ten. The record originates from a study of blood T cell repertoires in COVID-19. Background on the study: Donors in the United States, Italy and Spain gave samples during acute or convalescent COVID-19. Sources were T cells, B-cell-depleted T cells, or PBMCs; the material itself was cDNA or gDNA.

The sequence derives from a man aged 50-59 years with acute or convalescent COVID-19. The gene calls are TRBV28 and TRBJ2-7; 12 nucleotides match TRBD2. The sequencing sample was made of peripheral blood. The CDR3 DNA is TGTGCCAGCAGGAAAACTAGCGGGAGGTTGGTCGAGCAGTACTTC. Translated, it gives CASRKTSGRLVEQYF.